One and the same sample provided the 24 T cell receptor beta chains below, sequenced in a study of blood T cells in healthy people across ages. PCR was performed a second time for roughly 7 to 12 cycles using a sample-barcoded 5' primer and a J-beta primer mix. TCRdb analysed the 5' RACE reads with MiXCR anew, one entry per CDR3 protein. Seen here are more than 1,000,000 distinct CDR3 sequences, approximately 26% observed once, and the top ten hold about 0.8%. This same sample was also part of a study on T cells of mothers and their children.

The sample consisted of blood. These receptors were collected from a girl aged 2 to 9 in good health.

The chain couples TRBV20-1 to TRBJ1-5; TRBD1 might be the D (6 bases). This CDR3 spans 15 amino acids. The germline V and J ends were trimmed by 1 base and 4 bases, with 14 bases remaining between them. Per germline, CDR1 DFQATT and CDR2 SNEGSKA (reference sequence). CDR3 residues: CSARVAGALNQPQHF. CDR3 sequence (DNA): TGCAGTGCTAGAGTCGCGGGGGCCCTTAATCAGCCCCAGCATTTT.

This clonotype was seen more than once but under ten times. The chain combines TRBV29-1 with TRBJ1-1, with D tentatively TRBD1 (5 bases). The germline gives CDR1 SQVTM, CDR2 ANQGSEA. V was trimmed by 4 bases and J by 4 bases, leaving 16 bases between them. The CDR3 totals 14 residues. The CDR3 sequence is CSVVGGPTGTEAFF. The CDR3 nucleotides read TGCAGCGTTGTTGGGGGACCTACGGGCACTGAAGCTTTCTTT. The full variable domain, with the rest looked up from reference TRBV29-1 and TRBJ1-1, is SAVISQKPSRDICQRGTSLTIQCQVDSQVTMMFWYRQQPGQSLTLIATANQGSEATYESGFVIDKFPISRPNLTFSTLTVSNMSPEDSSIYLCSVVGGPTGTEAFFGQGTRLTVV.

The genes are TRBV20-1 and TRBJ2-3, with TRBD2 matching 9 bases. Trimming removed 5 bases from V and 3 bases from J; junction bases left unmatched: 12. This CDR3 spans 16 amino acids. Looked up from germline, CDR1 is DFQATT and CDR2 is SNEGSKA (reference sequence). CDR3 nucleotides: TGCAGTGCTGAGTCGGAGACTAGCGGTCTAACAGATACGCAGTATTTT. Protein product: CSAESETSGLTDTQYF.

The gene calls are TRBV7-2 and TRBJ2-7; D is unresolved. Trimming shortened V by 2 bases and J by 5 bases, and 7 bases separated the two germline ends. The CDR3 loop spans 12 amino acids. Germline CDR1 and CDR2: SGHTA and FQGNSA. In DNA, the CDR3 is TGTGCCAGCAGCTTATTAGCCCACGAGCAGTACTTC. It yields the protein CASSLLAHEQYF.

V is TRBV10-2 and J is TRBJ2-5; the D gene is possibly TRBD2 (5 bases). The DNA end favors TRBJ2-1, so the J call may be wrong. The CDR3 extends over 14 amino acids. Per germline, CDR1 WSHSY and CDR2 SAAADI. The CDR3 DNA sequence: TGCGCCAGCAGTGAGGAGCTAGCTTTACATGAGCAGTTCTTC. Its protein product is CASSEELALHEQFF.

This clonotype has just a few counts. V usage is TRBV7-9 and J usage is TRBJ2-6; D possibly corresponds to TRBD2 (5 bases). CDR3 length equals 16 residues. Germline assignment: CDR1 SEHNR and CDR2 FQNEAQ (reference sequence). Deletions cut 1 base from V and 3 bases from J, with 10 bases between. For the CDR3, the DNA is TGTGCCAGCAGCTTAGGAGGGTACGGTGGGGCCAACGTCCTGACTTTC. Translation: CASSLGGYGGANVLTF.

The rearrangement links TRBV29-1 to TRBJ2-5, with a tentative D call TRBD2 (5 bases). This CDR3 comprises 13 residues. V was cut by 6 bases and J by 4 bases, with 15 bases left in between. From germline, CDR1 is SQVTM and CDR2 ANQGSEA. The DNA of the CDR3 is TGCAGCGTACGGGGAAGGGTTGCAGAGACCCAGTACTTC. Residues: CSVRGRVAETQYF.

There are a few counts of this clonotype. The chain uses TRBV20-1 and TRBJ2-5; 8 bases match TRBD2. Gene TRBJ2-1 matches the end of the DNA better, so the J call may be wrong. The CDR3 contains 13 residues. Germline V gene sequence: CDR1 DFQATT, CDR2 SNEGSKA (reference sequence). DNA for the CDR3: TGCAGTGCTAGGCCTAGCGGGTCGTATGAGCAGTTCTTC. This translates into CSARPSGSYEQFF.

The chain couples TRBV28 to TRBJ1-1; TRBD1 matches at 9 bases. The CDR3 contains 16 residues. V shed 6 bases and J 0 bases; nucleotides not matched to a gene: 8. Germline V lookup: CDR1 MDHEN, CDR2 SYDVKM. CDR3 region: CASRRTGVLMNTEAFF. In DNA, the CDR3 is TGTGCCAGCAGACGGACAGGGGTTCTCATGAACACTGAAGCTTTCTTT.

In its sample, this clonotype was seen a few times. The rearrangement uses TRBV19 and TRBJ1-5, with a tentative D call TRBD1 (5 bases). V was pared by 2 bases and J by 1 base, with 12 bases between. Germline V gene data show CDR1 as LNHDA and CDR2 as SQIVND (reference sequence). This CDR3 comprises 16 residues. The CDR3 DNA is TGTGCCAGTAGTATATTCCAGGGCATCAGCAATCAGCCCCAGCATTTT. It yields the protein CASSIFQGISNQPQHF.

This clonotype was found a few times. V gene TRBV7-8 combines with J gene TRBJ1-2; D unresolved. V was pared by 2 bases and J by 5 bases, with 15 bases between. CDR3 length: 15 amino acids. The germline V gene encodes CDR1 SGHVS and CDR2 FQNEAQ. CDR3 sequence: CASSLTRQPSYGYTF. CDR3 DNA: TGTGCCAGCAGCTTAACCCGGCAGCCGTCTTATGGCTACACCTTC.

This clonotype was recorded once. The CDR3 bases are TGTGCCAGCAGTTACGGCGGGCAGGATGACAATGAGCAGTTCTTC. Protein product: CASSYGGQDDNEQFF. The chain combines TRBV28 with TRBJ2-1; possible D gene TRBD2, 5 bases. Trimming removed 4 bases at V and 5 bases at J, with 15 bases between. This CDR3 comprises 15 residues. Germline V gene sequence: CDR1 MDHEN, CDR2 SYDVKM.

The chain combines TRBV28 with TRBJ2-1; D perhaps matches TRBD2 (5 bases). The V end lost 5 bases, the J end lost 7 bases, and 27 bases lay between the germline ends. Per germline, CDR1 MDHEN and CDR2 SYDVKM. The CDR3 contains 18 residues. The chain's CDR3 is CASSRLVYSRGPSNEQFF. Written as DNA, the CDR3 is TGTGCCAGCAGTCGCCTCGTATATTCGAGAGGGCCGAGTAATGAGCAGTTCTTC.

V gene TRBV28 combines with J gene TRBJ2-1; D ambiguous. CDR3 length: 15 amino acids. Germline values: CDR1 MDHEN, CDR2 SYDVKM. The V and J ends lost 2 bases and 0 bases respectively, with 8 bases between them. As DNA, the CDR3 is TGTGCCAGCAGTTTAGGTGTTGGCTCCTACAATGAGCAGTTCTTC. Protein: CASSLGVGSYNEQFF.

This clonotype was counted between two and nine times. CDR3 loop: CATRVSQNQETQYF. DNA for the CDR3: TGTGCCACGCGCGTCAGTCAAAACCAAGAGACCCAGTACTTC. This chain joins TRBV15 and TRBJ2-5; D is undetermined. Trimming took off 9 bases at V and 0 bases at J, with 14 bases between the two ends. CDR1 LNHNV and CDR2 YYDKDF come from the germline V gene (reference sequence). The CDR3 is 14 amino acids.

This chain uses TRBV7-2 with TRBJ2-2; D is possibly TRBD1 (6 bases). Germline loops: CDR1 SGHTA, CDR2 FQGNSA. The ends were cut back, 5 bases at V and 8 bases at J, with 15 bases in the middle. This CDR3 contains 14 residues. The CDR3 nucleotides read TGTGCCAGCAGCCTCACCCCAGGGGCGGGGGAGCTGTTTTTT. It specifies CASSLTPGAGELFF.

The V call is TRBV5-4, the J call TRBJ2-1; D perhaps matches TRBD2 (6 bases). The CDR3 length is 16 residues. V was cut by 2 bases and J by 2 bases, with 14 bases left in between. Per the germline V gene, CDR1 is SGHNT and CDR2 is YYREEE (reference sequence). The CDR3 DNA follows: TGTGCCAGCAGCTTATACCGGGACTCTCCCTACAATGAGCAGTTCTTC. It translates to CASSLYRDSPYNEQFF.

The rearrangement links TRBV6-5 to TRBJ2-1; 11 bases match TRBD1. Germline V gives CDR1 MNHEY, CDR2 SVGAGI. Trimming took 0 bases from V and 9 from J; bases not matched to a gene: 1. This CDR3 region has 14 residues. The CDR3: CASSYSGTGGEQFF. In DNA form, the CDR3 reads TGTGCCAGCAGTTACTCGGGGACAGGGGGTGAGCAGTTCTTC.

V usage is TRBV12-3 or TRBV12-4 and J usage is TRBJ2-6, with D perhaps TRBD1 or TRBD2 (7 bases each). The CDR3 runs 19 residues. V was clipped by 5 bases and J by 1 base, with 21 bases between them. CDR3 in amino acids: CASSPRRGGQLSGANVLTF. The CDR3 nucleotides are TGTGCCAGCAGTCCCCGACGCGGGGGACAGTTATCTGGGGCCAACGTCCTGACTTTC.

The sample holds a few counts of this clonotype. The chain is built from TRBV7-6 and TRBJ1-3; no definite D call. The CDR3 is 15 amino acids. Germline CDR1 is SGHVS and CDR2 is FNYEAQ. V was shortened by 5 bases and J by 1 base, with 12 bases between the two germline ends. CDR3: CASSARRGSGNTIYF. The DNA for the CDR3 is TGTGCCAGCAGCGCGCGCCGGGGTTCTGGAAACACCATATATTTT.

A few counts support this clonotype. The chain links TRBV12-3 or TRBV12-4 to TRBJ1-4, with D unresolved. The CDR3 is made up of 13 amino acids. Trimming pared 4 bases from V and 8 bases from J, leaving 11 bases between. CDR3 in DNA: TGTGCCAGCAGTTGGGAATTGGAAGAAAAACTGTTTTTT. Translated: CASSWELEEKLFF.

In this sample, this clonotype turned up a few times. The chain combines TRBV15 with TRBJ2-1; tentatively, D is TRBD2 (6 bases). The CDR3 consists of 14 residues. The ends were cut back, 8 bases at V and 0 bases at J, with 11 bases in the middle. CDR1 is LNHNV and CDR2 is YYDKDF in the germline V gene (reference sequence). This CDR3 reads CATQGTDSYNEQFF. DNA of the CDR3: TGTGCCACCCAAGGGACTGACTCCTACAATGAGCAGTTCTTC.

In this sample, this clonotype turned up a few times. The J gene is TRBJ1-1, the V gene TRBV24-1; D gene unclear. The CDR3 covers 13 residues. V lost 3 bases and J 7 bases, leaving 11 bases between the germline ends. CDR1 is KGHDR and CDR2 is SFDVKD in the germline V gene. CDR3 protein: CATSDGPSYEAFF. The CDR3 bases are TGTGCCACCAGTGATGGACCCAGCTATGAAGCTTTCTTT.

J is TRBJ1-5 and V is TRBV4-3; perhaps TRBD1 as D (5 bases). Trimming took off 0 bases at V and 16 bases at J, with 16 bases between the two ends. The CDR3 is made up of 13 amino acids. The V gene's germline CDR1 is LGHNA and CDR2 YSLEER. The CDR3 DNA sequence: TGCGCCAGCAGCCAAGAGATTGGAGGGGTACGACATTTT. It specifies CASSQEIGGVRHF.